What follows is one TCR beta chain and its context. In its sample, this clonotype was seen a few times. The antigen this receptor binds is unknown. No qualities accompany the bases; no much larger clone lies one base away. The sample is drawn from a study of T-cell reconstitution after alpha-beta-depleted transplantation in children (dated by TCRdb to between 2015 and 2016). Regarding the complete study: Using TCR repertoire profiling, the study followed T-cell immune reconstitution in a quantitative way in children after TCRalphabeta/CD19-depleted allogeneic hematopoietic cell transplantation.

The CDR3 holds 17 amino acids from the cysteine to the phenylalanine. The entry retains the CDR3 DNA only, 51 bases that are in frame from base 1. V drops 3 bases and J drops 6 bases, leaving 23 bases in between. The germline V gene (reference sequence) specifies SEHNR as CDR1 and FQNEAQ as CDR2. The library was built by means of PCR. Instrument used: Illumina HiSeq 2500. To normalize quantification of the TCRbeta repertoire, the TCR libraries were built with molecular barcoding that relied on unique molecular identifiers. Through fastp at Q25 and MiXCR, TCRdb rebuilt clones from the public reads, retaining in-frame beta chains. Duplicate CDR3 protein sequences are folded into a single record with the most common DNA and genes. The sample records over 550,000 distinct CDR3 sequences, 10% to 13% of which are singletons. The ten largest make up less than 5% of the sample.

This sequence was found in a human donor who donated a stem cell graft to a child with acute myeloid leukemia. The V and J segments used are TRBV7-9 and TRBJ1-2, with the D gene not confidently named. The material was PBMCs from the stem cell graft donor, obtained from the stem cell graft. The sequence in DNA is TGTGCCAGCAGCTTCCCTCTCCTCTCCGACTCCCCACATGGCTACACCTTC. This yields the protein CASSFPLLSDSPHGYTF. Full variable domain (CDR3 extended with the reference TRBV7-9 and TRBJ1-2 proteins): DTGVSQNPRHKITKRGQNVTFRCDPISEHNRLYWYRQTLGQGPEFLTYFQNEAQLEKSRLLSDRFSAERPKGSFSTLEIQRTEQGDSAMYLCASSFPLLSDSPHGYTFGSGTRLTVV.